This TCR beta chain was found in a study of T cell responses to AZD1222 COVID-19 vaccine. Notes on the study in general: Spike-wide vaccine-associated CD4 TCRs dominated at 160-218 and 743-854. Elevations in Spike-specific TCR breadth and depth followed administration of two AZD1222 doses. Donors in the cohort were predominantly white British and more often female, and clonal diversity was possibly underestimated.

This clone was counted a single time. Its target is not known. This table comes from immunoSEQ multiplex PCR, and its TCRdb copy is limited to in-frame clones, with some not included. The table includes 95,000 to 100,000 clones, about nine tenths detected once. Germline V gives CDR1 SGHTA, CDR2 FQGNSA. V was shortened by 0 bases and J by 12 bases, with 12 bases between the two germline ends. This CDR3 is 13 amino acids long. The TCR originated in an adult in good health. This sequence joins TRBV7-2 and TRBJ2-1; a possible D gene is TRBD1 (6 bases). The sample in question was peripheral blood, obtained on day 0 of AZD1222 vaccination. In DNA, the CDR3 is TGTGCCAGCAGCTTAGCGCTCCAGGGGCGGCAGTTCTTC. It yields the protein CASSLALQGRQFF.